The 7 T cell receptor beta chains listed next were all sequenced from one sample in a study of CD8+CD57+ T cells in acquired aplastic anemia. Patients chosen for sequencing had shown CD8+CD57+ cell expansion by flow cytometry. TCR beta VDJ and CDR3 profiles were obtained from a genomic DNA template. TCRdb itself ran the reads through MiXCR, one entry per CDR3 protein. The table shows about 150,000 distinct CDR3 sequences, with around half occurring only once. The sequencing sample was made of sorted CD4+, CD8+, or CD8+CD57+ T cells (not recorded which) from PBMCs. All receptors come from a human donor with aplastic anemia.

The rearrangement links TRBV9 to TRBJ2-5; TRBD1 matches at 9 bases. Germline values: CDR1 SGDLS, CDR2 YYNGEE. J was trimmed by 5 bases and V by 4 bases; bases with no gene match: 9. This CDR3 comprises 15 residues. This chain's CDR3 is CASSPGTGSPETQYF. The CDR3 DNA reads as TGTGCCAGCAGCCCCGGGACAGGGTCCCCCGAGACCCAGTACTTC.

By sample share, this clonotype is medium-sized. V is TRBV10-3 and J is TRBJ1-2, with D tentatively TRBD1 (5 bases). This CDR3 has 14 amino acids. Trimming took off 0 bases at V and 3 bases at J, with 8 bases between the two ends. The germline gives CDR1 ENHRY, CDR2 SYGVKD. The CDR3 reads CAISESTEHYGYTF. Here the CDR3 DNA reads TGTGCCATCAGTGAGTCGACAGAGCACTATGGCTACACCTTC.

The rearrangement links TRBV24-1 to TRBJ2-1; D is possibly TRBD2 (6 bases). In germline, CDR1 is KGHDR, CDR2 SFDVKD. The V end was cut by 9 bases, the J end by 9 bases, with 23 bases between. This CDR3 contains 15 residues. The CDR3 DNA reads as TGTGCCACCCGGAGGGATTGGGACCTTTTAGGTGAGCAGTTCTTC. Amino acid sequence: CATRRDWDLLGEQFF.

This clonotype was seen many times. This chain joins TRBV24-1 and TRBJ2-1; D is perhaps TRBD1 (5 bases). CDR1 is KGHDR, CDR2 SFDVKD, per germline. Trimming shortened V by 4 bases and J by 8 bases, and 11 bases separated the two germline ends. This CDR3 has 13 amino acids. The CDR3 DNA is TGTGCCACCAGTGAGTTGGTAGGGGATGAGCAGTTCTTC. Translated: CATSELVGDEQFF.

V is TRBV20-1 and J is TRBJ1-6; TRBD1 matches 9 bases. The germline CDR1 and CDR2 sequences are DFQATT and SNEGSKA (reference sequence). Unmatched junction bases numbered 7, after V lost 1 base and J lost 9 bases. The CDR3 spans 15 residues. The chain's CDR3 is CSARGPTGGGSPLHF. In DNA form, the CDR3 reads TGCAGTGCTAGAGGTCCGACAGGGGGAGGTTCACCCCTCCACTTT.

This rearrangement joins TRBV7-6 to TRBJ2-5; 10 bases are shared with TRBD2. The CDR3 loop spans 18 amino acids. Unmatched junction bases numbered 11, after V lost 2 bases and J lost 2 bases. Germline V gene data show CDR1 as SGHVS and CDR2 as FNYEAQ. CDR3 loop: CASSLFSGGAWSQETQYF. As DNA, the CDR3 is TGTGCCAGCAGCTTATTCAGCGGGGGGGCCTGGTCGCAAGAGACCCAGTACTTC.

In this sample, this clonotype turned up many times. The CDR3 sequence is CASSLVRSGAYGTDTQYF. CDR3 DNA: TGCGCCAGCAGCTTGGTCCGATCCGGGGCCTACGGGACAGATACGCAGTATTTT. The V call is TRBV5-1, the J call TRBJ2-3; D may be TRBD1 or TRBD2 (5 bases each). The CDR3 extends over 18 amino acids. Between the trimmed V and J ends, which lost 0 bases and 3 bases, there was a span of 20 bases. The germline V gene encodes CDR1 SGHRS and CDR2 YFSETQ.